This T cell receptor (beta chain) emerged from a study of T-cell memory formation after mild COVID-19. Study-wide background: Among the donors, TCR clusters were largely specific to each donor. Study-level points and caveats: Day 15 to 85 contractors were CD4/CD8 balanced; later expanders leaned CD4+. Prior to infection, memory already included some responding clones, suggesting cross-reactive memory joined.

V gave up 0 bases and J gave up 5 bases, with 19 bases separating them. Germline CDR1 and CDR2: MGHRA and YSYEKL. This CDR3 region has 17 residues. TCR alpha and TCR beta cDNA libraries with sample barcodes and UMIs came from 5'RACE using constant-segment primers. TCRdb re-called the 5' RACE reads through MiXCR, storing one row per CDR3 protein. The table lists 250,000 or so distinct CDR3 sequences, more than 15% of them singletons. Remarks on this clonotype: The antigen remains undetermined.

J is TRBJ1-1 and V is TRBV4-1; tentative D call: TRBD1 (5 bases). Sequenced material: PBMCs or a T cell subset sorted from them (not recorded which). The clonotype comes from a man between 18 and 29 years old who had mild COVID-19 (a few samples of this study predate the infection). Cell type and time point are not known. The CDR3 is CASSQESGVLGITEAFF. The CDR3 DNA follows: TGCGCCAGCAGCCAAGAATCGGGGGTGTTAGGTATTACTGAAGCTTTCTTT.